The entry below describes one T cell receptor beta chain. Its cognate antigen is unknown. The source of the sample is a study of T-cell memory formation after mild COVID-19. About the research overall: The two donors had largely donor-specific TCR clusters.

Constant-segment-primed 5'RACE gave TCR alpha and TCR beta cDNA libraries with sample barcodes and UMIs. TCRdb recomputed calls from the 5' RACE reads with MiXCR, one row per CDR3 protein. The sample includes around 310,000 distinct CDR3 sequences, 14% of them seen just once. CDR3 length equals 13 residues. Germline-derived CDR1 and CDR2 are SGHDT and YYEEEE. Trimming cost V 4 bases and J 3 bases, with 11 bases left between them. Points from the study as a whole: There were some responding clones in pre-infection memory, which suggested that cross-reactive memory had joined. From day 15 to 85, contracting clones were balanced between CD4 and CD8, whereas later expanders leaned toward CD4+.

The receptor was isolated from a man younger than 35 who had mild COVID-19 (a few samples of this study predate the infection). Cell type and time point are not known. The V and J genes are TRBV5-6 and TRBJ2-7; no definite D call. The sequencing sample was made of PBMCs or a T cell subset sorted from them (not recorded which). DNA of the CDR3: TGTGCCAGCAGCCCCGGGCTAGGCTACGAGCAGTACTTC. It encodes CASSPGLGYEQYF.